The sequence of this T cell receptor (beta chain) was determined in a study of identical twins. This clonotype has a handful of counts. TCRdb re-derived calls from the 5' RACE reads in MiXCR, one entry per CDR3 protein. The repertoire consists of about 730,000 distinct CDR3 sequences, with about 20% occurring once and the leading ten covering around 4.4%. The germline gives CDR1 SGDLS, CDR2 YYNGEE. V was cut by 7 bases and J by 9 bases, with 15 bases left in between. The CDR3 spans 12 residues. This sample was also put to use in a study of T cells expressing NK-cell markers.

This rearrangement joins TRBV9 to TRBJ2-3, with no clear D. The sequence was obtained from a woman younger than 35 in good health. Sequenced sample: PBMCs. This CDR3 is CASGMGFETQYF. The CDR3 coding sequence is TGTGCCAGCGGGATGGGCTTTGAAACGCAGTATTTT.